Listed below are T cell receptor beta chains from one sample, sequenced in a study of T-cell memory formation after mild COVID-19. TCRdb itself ran the 5' RACE reads through MiXCR, one entry per CDR3 protein. This sample has 380,000 or so distinct CDR3 sequences; approximately 14% occur once, and the top ten carry 20% to 25%. The source material was PBMCs or a T cell subset sorted from them (not recorded which). All receptors come from a man between 18 and 29 years old who had mild COVID-19 (a few samples of this study predate the infection). Cell type and time point are not known. CDR3s include the opening cysteine and the closing phenylalanine or tryptophan. D genes are given only for firm matches. Not all rows give a size; the values are once, few, many and, for expanded clones, a class.

TRBV5-8	few	TRBJ2-1	12	-	TGTGCCAGCAGCCCCTGGGGAGGAGAGCAGTTCTTC	CASSPWGGEQFF
TRBV5-1	many	TRBJ1-4	14	-	TGCGCCAGCAGCTTGGAGCCAGGTGGAGAAAAACTGTTTTTT	CASSLEPGGEKLFF
TRBV6-1	-	TRBJ1-5	13	TRBD1	TGTGCCAGCAGACGACAGGGGGATCAGCCCCAGCATTTT	CASRRQGDQPQHF
TRBV20-1	many	TRBJ2-3	15	TRBD2	TGCAGTGCTAGAGGGGACAGCGGGGGGGCCGATACGCAGTATTTT	CSARGDSGGADTQYF
TRBV9	-	TRBJ2-1	17	TRBD1	TGTGCCAGCAGCGTAGTGGGACAGGGGTACGGTCGGCATGAGCAGTTCTTC	CASSVVGQGYGRHEQFF
TRBV6-5	few	TRBJ2-1	13	TRBD1	TGTGCCAGCAGTTACCGACAGGGGTTGGAGCAGTTCTTC	CASSYRQGLEQFF
TRBV20-1	few	TRBJ2-1	14	TRBD2	TGCAGTGCTAGAGCCGGGACTACCTACAATGAGCAGTTCTTC	CSARAGTTYNEQFF
TRBV5-1	-	TRBJ2-3	15	-	TGCGCCAGCAGCACCCGGGACACCGGGACAGATACGCAGTATTTT	CASSTRDTGTDTQYF
TRBV4-2	many	TRBJ2-3	16	-	TGTGCCAGCAGCCAATGGGCCGGGGCCGACTTGGATACGCAGTATTTT	CASSQWAGADLDTQYF
TRBV11-2	few	TRBJ2-2	16	-	TGTGCCAGCAGCTTATGGGCAGGGCCGAACACCGGGGAGCTGTTTTTT	CASSLWAGPNTGELFF
TRBV10-1	-	TRBJ2-3	12	-	TGCGCCAGCAGTGACCCCCTGGATACGCAGTATTTT	CASSDPLDTQYF
TRBV7-9	few	TRBJ1-3	11	-	TGTGCCAGCAGCTTTGTGGACACCATATATTTT	CASSFVDTIYF
TRBV5-1	few	TRBJ2-7	14	-	TGCGCCAGCAGCTTGGAGGGCAGGATCCACGAGCAGTACTTC	CASSLEGRIHEQYF
TRBV5-1	many	TRBJ1-1	15	-	TGCGCCAGCAGCTTGAGCGGCGGCCACGCCACTGAAGCTTTCTTT	CASSLSGGHATEAFF
TRBV7-9	many	TRBJ2-7	15	TRBD1	TGTGCCAGCAGCTACGGGACAGCCAATCTCCACGAGCAGTACTTC	CASSYGTANLHEQYF
TRBV12-3/TRBV12-4	-	TRBJ2-5	12	-	TGTGCCAGCAGTTTCCCGGGTGGGACCCAGTACTTC	CASSFPGGTQYF
TRBV6-2/TRBV6-3	few	TRBJ1-1	14	-	TGTGCCAGCAGTTACTCGGGGGGTAGCGCTGAAGCTTTCTTT	CASSYSGGSAEAFF
TRBV5-1	few	TRBJ1-3	15	TRBD1	TGCGCCAGCAGCTCAGTTGGACAGGGTGGAAACACCATATATTTT	CASSSVGQGGNTIYF
TRBV11-2	few	TRBJ2-3	15	-	TGTGCCAGCAGCAATCCCCGGACAGTGAAAGATACGCAGTATTTT	CASSNPRTVKDTQYF
TRBV5-5	-	TRBJ2-3	15	TRBD2	TGTGCCAGCAGCTTGGACGGGGGGGCCCCAGATACGCAGTATTTT	CASSLDGGAPDTQYF
TRBV30	-	TRBJ2-7	16	-	TGTGCCTGGAGTGTACGGGGCAGGAGGAGCTCCTACGAGCAGTACTTC	CAWSVRGRRSSYEQYF
TRBV11-2	few	TRBJ2-5	15	-	TGTGCCAGCAGCCCACTCCGGCCTGTAATAGAGACCCAGTACTTC	CASSPLRPVIETQYF
TRBV16	-	TRBJ2-7	14	TRBD1	TGTGCCAGCAGCGACGACAGGGCTCAACACGAGCAGTACTTC	CASSDDRAQHEQYF
TRBV3-1	many	TRBJ2-4	15	TRBD1	TGTGCCAGCAGCCCTCTAGGACAGGTAGAAAACATTCAGTACTTC	CASSPLGQVENIQYF
TRBV5-1	-	TRBJ2-7	14	-	TGCGCCAGCAGCCCGATAGACGGACTAAACGAGCAGTACTTC	CASSPIDGLNEQYF
TRBV7-9	many	TRBJ2-2	14	TRBD1	TGTGCCGAATCCGGACAGGGCAACACCGGGGAGCTGTTTTTT	CAESGQGNTGELFF
TRBV11-2	-	TRBJ2-3	13	-	TGTGCCAGCACCTCAATGAGTACAGATACGCAGTATTTT	CASTSMSTDTQYF
TRBV7-2	-	TRBJ2-3	15	-	TGTGCCAGCAGCTTAGGAGGGGGGATGACAGATACGCAGTATTTT	CASSLGGGMTDTQYF
TRBV7-6	few	TRBJ2-1	15	-	TGTGCCAGCAGCTTAGAGTGGGGTACCTACAATGAGCAGTTCTTC	CASSLEWGTYNEQFF
TRBV9	few	TRBJ2-5	15	TRBD1	TGTGCCAGCAGCCCCCGATCAGGGGGTGTGGAGACCCAGTACTTC	CASSPRSGGVETQYF
TRBV5-1	many	TRBJ1-1	13	-	TGCGCCAGCCGACTTAAACTGGACACTGAAGCTTTCTTT	CASRLKLDTEAFF
TRBV4-2	many	TRBJ2-7	15	-	TGTGCCAGCAGCCATGCTACGGGGAGCTCCTACGAGCAGTACTTC	CASSHATGSSYEQYF
TRBV4-3	few	TRBJ2-6	17	-	TGCGCCAGCAGCCAAGCATACAGGGCAAATGGGGCCAACGTCCTGACTTTC	CASSQAYRANGANVLTF
TRBV19	-	TRBJ1-2	15	-	TGTGCCAGTAGTGCGGACGGAGAACCTTCCTATGGCTACACCTTC	CASSADGEPSYGYTF
TRBV7-9	-	TRBJ2-7	15	TRBD2	TGTGCCAGCAGCCCAGCGGGGCCCAGGGACTATGAGCAGTACTTC	CASSPAGPRDYEQYF
TRBV7-2	-	TRBJ2-1	16	TRBD2	TGTGCCAGCAGACGGACTAGCGGGGGGGCTTACAATGAGCAGTTCTTC	CASRRTSGGAYNEQFF
TRBV20-1	many	TRBJ1-2	12	-	TGCAGTGCTAGACGCGAGCTTTCTGGCTACACCTTC	CSARRELSGYTF
TRBV6-1	-	TRBJ2-5	12	-	TGTGCCAGCAGGTACCCCGGGGAGACCCAGTACTTC	CASRYPGETQYF
TRBV5-4	-	TRBJ2-3	17	TRBD2	TGTGCCAGCAGCTACCCCGGGACTAGGGTTAGCACAGATACGCAGTATTTT	CASSYPGTRVSTDTQYF
TRBV28	many	TRBJ2-3	15	-	TGTGCCAGCCGTACAGCGGGCCTCAGCACAGATACGCAGTATTTT	CASRTAGLSTDTQYF
TRBV24-1	few	TRBJ2-5	16	TRBD2	TGTGCCACCAGTGAACGAGCGGGGGGCAGTGAGGAGACCCAGTACTTC	CATSERAGGSEETQYF
TRBV7-3	-	TRBJ2-3	14	TRBD2	TGTGCCAGCAGCGCTACTAGCGACACAGATACGCAGTATTTT	CASSATSDTDTQYF
TRBV7-9	-	TRBJ2-7	13	-	TGTGCCAGCGGCCTCGGGCCTGCCTACGAGCAGTACTTC	CASGLGPAYEQYF